The clone carrying this TCR beta chain is medium-sized within its sample. Trimming stripped 5 bases from V and 0 bases from J, with 10 bases between. The CDR3 spans 14 residues. Germline V lookup: CDR1 SEHNR, CDR2 FQNEAQ (reference sequence). The authors ran the immunoSEQ assay, v3.0, at survey level. Only in-frame clones appear in the TCRdb table, and some are missing; sequencing was by immunoSEQ multiplex PCR. The sample has 25,000 to 30,000 clones; 65% to 85% are singletons. The entry originates in a study of long-term antiretroviral therapy in people with HIV. This sequence joins TRBV7-9 and TRBJ1-2; D unclear. This sequence was found in a man aged 35 to 55 with HIV. Material: unsorted PBMCs, obtained 3 years after starting antiretroviral therapy. This chain's CDR3 is CASSGPYANYGYTF. CDR3 nucleotide sequence: TGTGCCAGCAGCGGGCCATATGCTAACTATGGCTACACCTTC.